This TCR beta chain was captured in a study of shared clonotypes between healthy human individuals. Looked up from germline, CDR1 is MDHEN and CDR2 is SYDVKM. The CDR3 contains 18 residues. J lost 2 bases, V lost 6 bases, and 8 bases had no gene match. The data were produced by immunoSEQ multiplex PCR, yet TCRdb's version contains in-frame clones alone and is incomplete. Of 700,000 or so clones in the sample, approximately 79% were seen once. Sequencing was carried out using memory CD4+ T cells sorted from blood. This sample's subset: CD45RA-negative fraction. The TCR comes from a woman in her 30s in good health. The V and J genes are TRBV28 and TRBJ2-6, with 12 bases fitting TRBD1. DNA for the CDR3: TGTGCCAGCAGCCAACCGGGACAGGGGGCACCTGGGGCCAACGTCCTGACTTTC. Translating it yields CASSQPGQGAPGANVLTF.